These 24 T cell receptor beta chains share one sample of origin, sequenced in a study of blood T cell repertoires in COVID-19. Generated by immunoSEQ multiplex PCR, the TCRdb table keeps only in-frame clones and is missing some. This sample has fewer than 200,000 clones, with 70% to 90% found just once. The sequenced sample was peripheral blood. Source of these receptors: a man aged 35-49 years who had recovered from COVID-19.

The chain is built from TRBV12-3 or TRBV12-4 and TRBJ1-1; no clear D gene. CDR3 length: 13 residues. V lost 3 bases and J 2 bases, leaving 7 bases between the germline ends. The CDR3 spells CASSLQTNTEAFF. In nucleotides, the CDR3 is TGTGCCAGCAGTTTGCAAACTAACACTGAAGCTTTCTTT.

The genes are TRBV2 and TRBJ2-3, with D possibly matching TRBD2 (6 bases). Trimming removed 10 bases from V and 11 bases from J, with 22 bases in between. CDR3 length: 13 amino acids. Germline-derived CDR1 and CDR2 are SNHLY and FYNNEI. The CDR3 sequence is CANKTRESLEQYF. CDR3 in DNA: TGTGCCAATAAGACTAGGGAGTCCCTAGAGCAGTATTTT.

CDR3 DNA: TGTGCCAGCACAGAAGGAAACACCATATATTTT. Its protein product is CASTEGNTIYF. V usage is TRBV6-5 and J usage is TRBJ1-3; D gene uncertain. Trimming removed 7 bases from V and 4 bases from J, with 5 bases in between. The CDR3 runs 11 residues. Germline V lookup: CDR1 MNHEY, CDR2 SVGAGI.

CDR3 region: CSASGGGSFYEQYF. CDR3 nucleotide sequence: TGCAGTGCTAGTGGGGGCGGGAGCTTTTACGAGCAGTACTTC. The gene calls are TRBV20-1 and TRBJ2-7, with a tentative D call TRBD2 (7 bases). V was pared by 3 bases and J by 4 bases, with 16 bases between. The CDR3 runs to 14 residues. The germline V gene has CDR1 DFQATT and CDR2 SNEGSKA (reference sequence).

The rearrangement joins TRBV6-5 to TRBJ2-1; D is possibly TRBD1 (5 bases). CDR3 length: 16 residues. The germline V gene encodes CDR1 MNHEY and CDR2 SVGAGI. V was pared by 2 bases and J by 2 bases, with 13 bases between. The CDR3 here is CASSYGQGSPYNEQFF. CDR3 sequence (DNA): TGTGCCAGCAGTTACGGGCAGGGCTCCCCCTACAATGAGCAGTTCTTC.

The chain recombines TRBV28 with TRBJ1-2; D might be TRBD1 (6 bases). The CDR3 loop spans 13 amino acids. Germline lookup yields CDR1 MDHEN and CDR2 SYDVKM. The V and J ends lost 10 bases and 4 bases respectively, with 16 bases between them. The CDR3 is CATGGGRGYGYTF. The DNA of the CDR3 is TGTGCCACCGGGGGGGGGCGCGGCTATGGCTACACCTTC.

The V and J genes are TRBV27 and TRBJ2-7; D gene uncertain. The germline CDR1 and CDR2 sequences are MNHEY and SMNVEV (reference sequence). The CDR3 is 14 amino acids. Trimming took off 0 bases at V and 0 bases at J, with 6 bases between the two ends. The CDR3 region has the DNA TGTGCCAGCAGTTTATCTGTCCTCTCCTACGAGCAGTACTTC. Translating it yields CASSLSVLSYEQYF.

The V and J genes are TRBV11-3 and TRBJ2-7, with D possibly being TRBD2 (7 bases). The CDR3 is made up of 15 amino acids. The germline gives CDR1 SGHNT, CDR2 YENEEA. V dropped 5 bases and J dropped 4 bases, with 18 bases sitting between them. CDR3 sequence (DNA): TGTGCCAGCAGCCCGTGGGCGGGGGCGGCATACGAGCAGTACTTC. Its protein product is CASSPWAGAAYEQYF.

CDR3 residues: CASSDSMTGAYEQYF. As DNA, the CDR3 is TGTGCCAGCAGCGACTCAATGACAGGAGCCTACGAGCAGTACTTC. The chain recombines TRBV5-6 with TRBJ2-7; a weak D match, TRBD1 (6 bases). The CDR3 consists of 15 residues. The V end was cut by 4 bases, the J end by 2 bases, with 16 bases between. Per germline, CDR1 SGHDT and CDR2 YYEEEE.

This rearrangement joins TRBV27 to TRBJ2-2, with D possibly being TRBD1 (5 bases). Trimming cost V 8 bases and J 6 bases, with 16 bases left between them. Germline values: CDR1 MNHEY, CDR2 SMNVEV (reference sequence). CDR3 length: 14 amino acids. The CDR3 sequence is CASAGLVIAGELFF. The CDR3 DNA follows: TGTGCCAGCGCAGGGTTGGTAATAGCCGGGGAGCTGTTTTTT.

V is TRBV5-1 and J is TRBJ2-6; a weak D match, TRBD1 (5 bases). V was cut by 6 bases and J by 0 bases, with 13 bases left in between. CDR3 length: 16 residues. The germline V gene has CDR1 SGHRS and CDR2 YFSETQ. CDR3 nucleotide sequence: TGCGCCAGCACGGAAAGGGGAAGCTCTGGGGCCAACGTCCTGACTTTC. Translation: CASTERGSSGANVLTF.

The chain joins TRBV7-3 to TRBJ2-2, with D possibly matching TRBD2 (7 bases). Germline V gives CDR1 SGHTA, CDR2 FQGTGA. CDR3 length: 14 residues. The germline V and J ends were trimmed by 5 bases and 6 bases, with 13 bases remaining between them. As DNA, the CDR3 is TGTGCCAGCAGCAAAGGGGGAGGGGCCGGGGAGCTGTTTTTT. Protein product: CASSKGGGAGELFF.

The CDR3 is CASSPRSNTGELFF. DNA of the CDR3: TGTGCCAGCTCACCCAGATCTAACACCGGGGAGCTGTTTTTT. J is TRBJ2-2 and V is TRBV18; D gene unclear. V dropped 3 bases and J dropped 2 bases, with 7 bases sitting between them. The germline gives CDR1 KGHSH, CDR2 LQKENI. The CDR3 has 14 residues.

This sequence joins TRBV20-1 and TRBJ1-2, with a tentative D call TRBD1 (6 bases). The germline gives CDR1 DFQATT, CDR2 SNEGSKA (reference sequence). The CDR3 consists of 11 residues. V was cut by 4 bases and J by 6 bases, with 9 bases left in between. The CDR3 DNA is TGCAGTGCTAAACAGGGCCATGGCTACACCTTC. Its protein product is CSAKQGHGYTF.

The rearrangement joins TRBV7-2 to TRBJ2-1; TRBD2 is a possible D gene (5 bases). The germline CDR1 and CDR2 sequences are SGHTA and FQGNSA. Trimming removed 1 base from V and 4 bases from J, with 11 bases in between. The CDR3 totals 15 residues. In nucleotides, the CDR3 is TGTGCCAGCAGCTTAGGAACGGGGAAGTACAATGAGCAGTTCTTC. Amino acids: CASSLGTGKYNEQFF.

This clone was counted between two and nine times. The chain links TRBV2 to TRBJ2-1, with 8 bases matching TRBD2. Germline V lookup: CDR1 SNHLY, CDR2 FYNNEI. The CDR3 extends over 15 amino acids. The J segment lost 7 bases and the V segment lost 6 bases, leaving 11 bases of the junction unmatched. The CDR3 here is CASSPGGIRKNEQFF. The CDR3 DNA sequence: TGTGCCAGCAGCCCGGGGGGGATAAGGAAAAATGAGCAGTTCTTC.

This clone was seen repeatedly, ten times or more. J is TRBJ1-3 and V is TRBV7-9, with TRBD1 matching over 9 bases. The CDR3 has 15 amino acids. Per the germline V gene, CDR1 is SEHNR and CDR2 is FQNEAQ (reference sequence). The V gene end was trimmed by 6 bases and the J gene end by 8 bases; junction bases not matched to a gene: 11. CDR3 amino acids: CASRQLIRQGDTIYF. The CDR3 DNA reads TGTGCCAGCAGACAACTCATTCGACAGGGGGACACCATATATTTT.

This rearrangement joins TRBV5-6 to TRBJ1-2; 9 nucleotides agree with TRBD1. CDR3 size: 14 residues. The germline CDR1 and CDR2 sequences are SGHDT and YYEEEE. V lost 3 bases to trimming and J lost 5 bases; unmatched junction nucleotides: 5. The CDR3 nucleotides are TGTGCCAGCAGCTCGACAGGGGGAGCTTATGGCTACACCTTC. As protein: CASSSTGGAYGYTF.

V usage is TRBV5-1 and J usage is TRBJ2-7; D ambiguous. The length of the CDR3 is 13 residues. V was trimmed by 0 bases and J by 3 bases, leaving 7 bases between them. Germline CDR1 is SGHRS and CDR2 is YFSETQ. CDR3 sequence reads: CASSLDNRYEQYF. CDR3 DNA: TGCGCCAGCAGCTTGGACAACCGCTACGAGCAGTACTTC.

The chain recombines TRBV28 with TRBJ1-5, with 7 bases fitting TRBD1. Germline V gene data show CDR1 as MDHEN and CDR2 as SYDVKM. The CDR3 covers 14 residues. After removal of 5 bases from V and 5 bases from J, the junction contained 6 bases not matched to a gene. The CDR3 here is CASSTPGQYQPQHF. The CDR3 DNA reads as TGTGCCAGCAGTACACCGGGACAGTATCAGCCCCAGCATTTT.

J is TRBJ2-5 and V is TRBV24-1; the match to TRBD1 covers 8 bases. Trimming took 4 bases from V and 4 from J; bases not matched to a gene: 4. Per the germline V gene, CDR1 is KGHDR and CDR2 is SFDVKD. The CDR3 sequence is 14 residues long. Written as DNA, the CDR3 is TGTGCCACCAGTGACCGGACAGGGCCAGAGACCCAGTACTTC. Protein: CATSDRTGPETQYF.

Here the CDR3 reads CASSPRQGGTNEKLFF. CDR3 sequence (DNA): TGTGCCAGCTCACCGAGACAGGGGGGGACTAATGAAAAACTGTTTTTT. V usage is TRBV18 and J usage is TRBJ1-4, with 9 bases lining up with TRBD1. Germline CDR1 and CDR2: KGHSH and LQKENI. The CDR3 runs to 16 residues. Losses at the gene ends were 3 bases for V and 2 bases for J; bases not matched to a gene: 4.

The rearrangement links TRBV20-1 to TRBJ1-5; D gene uncertain. Trimming removed 3 bases from V and 7 bases from J, with 13 bases in between. Germline V lookup: CDR1 DFQATT, CDR2 SNEGSKA (reference sequence). The CDR3 sequence is 13 residues long. The CDR3 loop reads CSASPGVGQPQHF. The CDR3 DNA reads TGCAGTGCTAGTCCCGGGGTTGGACAGCCCCAGCATTTT.

The V gene is TRBV2, the J gene TRBJ1-2; D might be TRBD1 (6 bases). Trimming shortened V by 7 bases and J by 4 bases, and 19 bases separated the two germline ends. Germline assignment: CDR1 SNHLY and CDR2 FYNNEI. The CDR3 is 15 residues long. This chain's CDR3 is CASTPEGGTFYGYTF. The CDR3 DNA reads TGTGCCAGCACACCCGAGGGGGGGACTTTCTATGGCTACACCTTC.